This T cell receptor (beta chain) was identified in a study of graft-versus-host responses after intestinal transplantation. Here immunoSEQ multiplex PCR was the method, and the copy in TCRdb shows in-frame clones only, minus some. This table holds around 37,000 clones, about 90% found once. Lymphocytes from graft epithelium and lamina propria were isolated. V dropped 4 bases and J dropped 1 base, with 10 bases sitting between them. The CDR3 length is 14 residues. Germline V gives CDR1 LGHNA, CDR2 YNFKEQ. The clonotype comes from a human patient who received an intestinal transplant, so some T cells may come from the graft donor. Source: ileum tissue, taken almost 210 days after intestinal transplant. The J gene is TRBJ1-2, the V gene TRBV4-2, with unresolved D. The CDR3 reads CASSPRTINYGYTF. The CDR3, as DNA: TGTGCCAGCAGCCCTCGGACGATTAACTATGGCTACACCTTC.